This passage covers 16 T cell receptor beta chains from one sample sequenced in a study of CD8 T cells in ankylosing spondylitis. Each CDR3 protein is one row after TCRdb ran MiXCR on the 5' RACE reads. The sample carries about 250,000 distinct CDR3 sequences, roughly a tenth recorded once. The sequencing sample was made of blood, either unsorted or a sorted T cell fraction (not recorded which). These receptors were taken from a male donor with ankylosing spondylitis or in good health (not recorded which).

This clonotype was counted between two and nine times. The V call is TRBV4-2, the J call TRBJ1-5, with D hard to call. The V end lost 1 base, the J end lost 4 bases, and 11 bases lay between the germline ends. The CDR3 totals 15 residues. The germline V gene encodes CDR1 LGHNA and CDR2 YNFKEQ. CDR3: CASSQGVAENQPQHF. For the CDR3, the DNA is TGTGCCAGCAGCCAAGGTGTGGCAGAAAATCAGCCCCAGCATTTT.

In its sample, this clonotype was seen many times. As DNA, the CDR3 is TGCAGCGTTGGTGCCGCGGGGGCGGAAGGCTACACCTTC. Encoded protein: CSVGAAGAEGYTF. The chain is built from TRBV29-1 and TRBJ1-2; a possible D gene is TRBD1 (6 bases). The CDR3 length is 13 residues. Germline V lookup: CDR1 SQVTM, CDR2 ANQGSEA. The V and J ends lost 4 bases and 8 bases respectively, with 17 bases between them.

This clonotype has at least ten counts. The V gene is TRBV5-1, the J gene TRBJ2-7; 7 nucleotides align to TRBD1. The CDR3 runs 15 residues. V lost 0 bases to trimming and J lost 4 bases; unmatched junction nucleotides: 7. Germline CDR1 is SGHRS and CDR2 is YFSETQ. DNA for the CDR3: TGCGCCAGCAGCTTGGGGCGACAGGGAGAGTACGAGCAGTACTTC. Its protein is CASSLGRQGEYEQYF.

The chain couples TRBV12-1 to TRBJ1-5. TRBV12-1 is a listed pseudogene. The CDR3 covers 13 residues. DNA for the CDR3: TGTGCCAGCAGGGGCCCGAGCAATCAGCCCCAGCATTTT. This encodes CASRGPSNQPQHF.

In regard to this clonotype: Relative to the germline gene, one junction end is altered; a read error may explain this. The CDR3 bases are TGCGTCAGCAGCTTACAGGCGGCTCCAGAAGAGACCCAGTACTTC. It codes for CVSSLQAAPEETQYF. The V and J genes are TRBV5-1 and TRBJ2-5; the D gene is possibly TRBD1 (5 bases). The CDR3 sequence is 15 residues long. Germline assignment: CDR1 SGHRS and CDR2 YFSETQ.

The genes are TRBV7-9 and TRBJ2-1; D assignment may be TRBD1 or TRBD2 (5 bases each). V shed 4 bases and J shed 5 bases, with 15 bases lying between them. This CDR3 is built from 15 residues. Germline V gene sequence: CDR1 SEHNR, CDR2 FQNEAQ (reference sequence). CDR3 sequence reads: CASSSRDLADNEQFF. For the CDR3, the DNA is TGTGCCAGCAGCTCCCGGGACCTAGCAGACAATGAGCAGTTCTTC.

This clonotype was detected many times. The chain is built from TRBV12-3 or TRBV12-4 and TRBJ2-7; D possibly corresponds to TRBD2 (5 bases). Trimming stripped 4 bases from V and 0 bases from J, with 10 bases between. The CDR3 runs to 14 residues. Here the CDR3 reads CASSSTGLSYEQYF. CDR3 nucleotides: TGTGCCAGCAGTTCTACTGGACTCTCCTACGAGCAGTACTTC.

This clonotype has a handful of counts. The chain carries TRBV7-2 and TRBJ2-1; no reliable D call. The V gene's germline CDR1 is SGHTA and CDR2 FQGNSA. V shed 4 bases and J shed 6 bases, with 19 bases lying between them. The CDR3 is 16 amino acids. The CDR3 loop is CASSSNPLTKGNEQFF. The CDR3 coding sequence is TGTGCCAGCAGCTCTAACCCCCTTACTAAGGGCAATGAGCAGTTCTTC.

In its sample, this clonotype was seen many times. The chain uses TRBV18 and TRBJ2-2, with TRBD1 as a possible D gene (5 bases). CDR1 and CDR2 (germline): KGHSH, LQKENI. The V end was cut by 5 bases, the J end by 0 bases, with 10 bases between. There are 15 residues in the CDR3. This CDR3 reads CASSRGPANTGELFF. The CDR3 nucleotides read TGTGCCAGCTCAAGGGGCCCCGCGAACACCGGGGAGCTGTTTTTT.

This clonotype was observed at least ten times. The chain has TRBV6-2 or TRBV6-3 and TRBJ1-2; a weak D match, TRBD1 (5 bases). The length of the CDR3 is 13 residues. V was cut by 10 bases and J by 7 bases, with 19 bases left in between. Germline CDR1 reads MNHEY; CDR2 reads SVGEGT. CDR3 nucleotide sequence: TGTGCCATTTCCGGGCAGGGTCGAGGTGGCTACACCTTC. Translating gives CAISGQGRGGYTF.

This clonotype was recorded at least ten times. This rearrangement joins TRBV10-1 to TRBJ1-2; D uncertain. CDR1 and CDR2 (germline): WNHNN, SYGVQD (reference sequence). The CDR3 sequence is 13 residues long. Trimming took 6 bases from V and 3 from J, leaving 11 bases between them. The CDR3 sequence: CASSEGRYYGYTF. CDR3 bases: TGCGCCAGCAGCGAAGGACGGTACTATGGCTACACCTTC.

This clonotype was seen many times. The chain employs TRBV29-1 and TRBJ2-1, with TRBD2 matching over 14 bases. Looked up from germline, CDR1 is SQVTM and CDR2 is ANQGSEA. The CDR3 covers 15 residues. With V trimmed by 8 bases and J by 9 bases, 12 bases remained unmatched. This CDR3 is CSSGGGTSGSIEQFF. The CDR3, as DNA: TGCAGCTCCGGGGGAGGGACTAGCGGGAGTATTGAGCAGTTCTTC.

This clonotype turned up a few times. The chain couples TRBV30 to TRBJ2-3, with D perhaps TRBD1 or TRBD2 (7 bases each). Trimming left V 0 bases short and J 4 bases short, with 20 bases between. This CDR3 is built from 17 residues. CDR1 is GTSNPN and CDR2 is SVGIG in the germline V gene (reference sequence). This CDR3 reads CAWSVPKLGGGADTQYF. CDR3 DNA: TGTGCCTGGAGTGTACCAAAGCTGGGAGGGGGCGCAGATACGCAGTATTTT.

This clonotype has at least ten counts. The chain employs TRBV5-1 and TRBJ1-1; D is unresolved. The CDR3 covers 16 residues. The germline CDR1 and CDR2 sequences are SGHRS and YFSETQ. Trimming stripped 0 bases from V and 3 bases from J, with 15 bases between. CDR3 DNA: TGCGCCAGCAGCTTGGACCTCCCCGGGTGGGACACTGAAGCTTTCTTT. Translation gives CASSLDLPGWDTEAFF.

This clonotype showed up many times. The chain is built from TRBV20-1 and TRBJ1-2; the D is unclear. Per the germline V gene, CDR1 is DFQATT and CDR2 is SNEGSKA (reference sequence). With 5 bases removed from V and 7 bases from J, the gap between germline ends came to 11 bases. The CDR3 totals 11 residues. The CDR3 loop is CSARTLGGYTF. The CDR3 DNA is TGCAGTGCTCGGACCTTGGGTGGCTACACCTTC.

This clonotype was picked up many times. V gene TRBV11-3 combines with J gene TRBJ2-3; TRBD2 is a possible D gene (6 bases). CDR1 is SGHNT and CDR2 is YENEEA in the germline V gene. The V end lost 5 bases, the J end lost 4 bases, and 13 bases lay between the germline ends. This CDR3 has 14 residues. The DNA for the CDR3 is TGTGCCAGCAGCCGGGAGAACCTCCCAGATACGCAGTATTTT. The encoded protein is CASSRENLPDTQYF.